The sequence of this TCR beta chain was determined in a study of Graves' ophthalmopathy and Graves' hyperthyroidism. Study-wide background: No treatment had been given when peripheral blood was collected at initial diagnosis.

Amplified TCR beta CDR3 regions were obtained using RNA transcripts as template. First-round RT-PCR relied on HTBI primers, and a second-round multiplex PCR came next. TCRdb re-called the multiplex PCR reads with MiXCR, one entry per CDR3 protein. The table includes almost 400,000 distinct CDR3 sequences, around 18% detected once. This clonotype was counted ten times or more. The antigen is unknown. Whole-study results and caveats: Most thyroid clonotypes expanded beyond 0.001 frequency were also found in blood.

V dropped 4 bases and J dropped 5 bases, with 11 bases sitting between them. The CDR3 loop spans 13 amino acids. The germline V gene has CDR1 KGHSH and CDR2 LQKENI. Exclusion criteria comprised other autoimmune diseases, uncontrolled infections, pregnancy or lactation in patients. The clonotype comes from a woman between 18 and 29 years old with Graves' ophthalmopathy. The rearrangement uses TRBV18 and TRBJ1-1; D possibly corresponds to TRBD1 (5 bases). Material: peripheral blood. CDR3 sequence (DNA): TGTGCCAGCTCACTTAATAAGGGGACTGAAGCTTTCTTT. Translated: CASSLNKGTEAFF.